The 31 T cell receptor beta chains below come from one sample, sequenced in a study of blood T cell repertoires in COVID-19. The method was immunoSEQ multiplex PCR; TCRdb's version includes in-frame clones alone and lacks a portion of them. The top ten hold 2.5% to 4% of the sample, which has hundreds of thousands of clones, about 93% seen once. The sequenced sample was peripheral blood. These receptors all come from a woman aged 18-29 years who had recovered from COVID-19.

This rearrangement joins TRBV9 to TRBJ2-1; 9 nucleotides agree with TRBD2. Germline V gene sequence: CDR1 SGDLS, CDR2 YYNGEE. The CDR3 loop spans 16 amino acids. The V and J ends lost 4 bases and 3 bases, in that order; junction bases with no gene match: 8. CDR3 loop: CASSPSAGGFYNEQFF. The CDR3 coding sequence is TGTGCCAGCAGCCCATCAGCGGGAGGCTTCTACAATGAGCAGTTCTTC.

DNA of the CDR3: TGTGCCAGCAGAAGGACCAACAGGGGGGAGACCCAGTACTTC. Translated, it gives CASRRTNRGETQYF. J is TRBJ2-5 and V is TRBV6-6; TRBD1 aligns across 8 bases. V was clipped by 6 bases and J by 5 bases; unmatched bases: 8. This CDR3 has 14 residues. Germline V gene sequence: CDR1 MNHNY, CDR2 SVGAGI (reference sequence).

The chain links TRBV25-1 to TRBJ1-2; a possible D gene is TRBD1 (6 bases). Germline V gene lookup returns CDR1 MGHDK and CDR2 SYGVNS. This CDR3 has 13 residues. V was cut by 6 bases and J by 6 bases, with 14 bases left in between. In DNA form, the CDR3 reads TGTGCCAGCAGCGTTACAGGGTGGAATGGCTACACCTTC. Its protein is CASSVTGWNGYTF.

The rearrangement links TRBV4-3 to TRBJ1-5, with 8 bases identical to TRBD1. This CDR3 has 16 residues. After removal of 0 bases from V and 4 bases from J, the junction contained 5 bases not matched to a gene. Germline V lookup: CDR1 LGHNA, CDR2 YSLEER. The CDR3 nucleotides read TGCGCCAGCAGCCAAGATCGGACAGGGTTAAATCAGCCCCAGCATTTT. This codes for CASSQDRTGLNQPQHF.

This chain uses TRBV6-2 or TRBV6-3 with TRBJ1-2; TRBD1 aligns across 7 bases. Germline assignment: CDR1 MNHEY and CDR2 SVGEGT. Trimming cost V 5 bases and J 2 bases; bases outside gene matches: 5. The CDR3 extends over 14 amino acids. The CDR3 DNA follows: TGTGCCAGCAGTCGTGTACAGGGGAACTATGGCTACACCTTC. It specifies CASSRVQGNYGYTF.

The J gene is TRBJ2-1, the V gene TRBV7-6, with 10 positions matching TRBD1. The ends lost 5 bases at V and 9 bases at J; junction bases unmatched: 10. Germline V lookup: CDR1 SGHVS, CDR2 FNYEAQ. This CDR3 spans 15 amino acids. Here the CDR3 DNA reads TGTGCCAGCAGCGAAGACAGGGGGCGTATAGGTGAGCAGTTCTTC. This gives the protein CASSEDRGRIGEQFF. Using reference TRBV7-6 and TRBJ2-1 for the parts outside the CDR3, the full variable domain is GAGVSQSPRYKVTKRGQDVALRCDPISGHVSLYWYRQALGQGPEFLTYFNYEAQQDKSGLPNDRFSAERPEGSISTLTIQRTEQRDSAMYRCASSEDRGRIGEQFFGPGTRLTVL.

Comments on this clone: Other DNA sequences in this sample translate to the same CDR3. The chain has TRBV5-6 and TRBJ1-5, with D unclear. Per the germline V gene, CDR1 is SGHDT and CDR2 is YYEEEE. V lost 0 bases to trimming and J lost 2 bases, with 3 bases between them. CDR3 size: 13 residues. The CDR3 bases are TGTGCCAGCAGCTTGGCGGGCAATCAGCCCCAGCATTTT. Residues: CASSLAGNQPQHF.

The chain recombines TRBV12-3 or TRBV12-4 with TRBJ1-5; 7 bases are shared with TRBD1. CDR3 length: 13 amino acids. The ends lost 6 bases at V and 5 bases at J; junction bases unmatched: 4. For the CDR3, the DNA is TGTGCCAGCAGGCCCACAGGGGATCAGCCCCAGCATTTT. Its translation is CASRPTGDQPQHF.

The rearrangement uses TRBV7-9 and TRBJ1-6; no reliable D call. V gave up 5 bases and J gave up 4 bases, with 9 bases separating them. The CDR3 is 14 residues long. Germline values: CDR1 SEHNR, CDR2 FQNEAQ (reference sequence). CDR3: CASSQSGYNSPLHF. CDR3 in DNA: TGTGCCAGCAGCCAATCGGGATATAATTCACCCCTCCACTTT.

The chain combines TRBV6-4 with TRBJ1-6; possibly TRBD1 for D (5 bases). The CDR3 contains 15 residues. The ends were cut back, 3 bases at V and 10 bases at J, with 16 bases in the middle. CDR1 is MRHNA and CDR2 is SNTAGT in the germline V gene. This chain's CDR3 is CASSDGGTYGSPLHF. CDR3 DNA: TGTGCCAGCAGTGATGGAGGGACCTATGGCTCACCCCTCCACTTT.

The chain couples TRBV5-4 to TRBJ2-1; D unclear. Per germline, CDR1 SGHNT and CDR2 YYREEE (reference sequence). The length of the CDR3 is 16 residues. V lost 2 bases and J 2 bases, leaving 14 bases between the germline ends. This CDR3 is CASSFVKTAAYNEQFF. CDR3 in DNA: TGTGCCAGCAGCTTCGTGAAAACCGCAGCCTACAATGAGCAGTTCTTC.

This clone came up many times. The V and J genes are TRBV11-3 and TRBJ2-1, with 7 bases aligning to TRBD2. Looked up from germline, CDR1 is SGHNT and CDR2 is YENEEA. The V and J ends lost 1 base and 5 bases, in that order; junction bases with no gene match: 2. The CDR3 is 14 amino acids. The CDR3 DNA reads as TGTGCCAGCAGCTTAGTAGCGGGTAACAATGAGCAGTTCTTC. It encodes CASSLVAGNNEQFF.

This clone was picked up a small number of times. In nucleotides, the CDR3 is TGTGCCAGTAATCAACAGGGGAACCGGCAGCCCCAGCATTTT. Encoded protein: CASNQQGNRQPQHF. The gene calls are TRBV19 and TRBJ1-5; 7 bases are shared with TRBD1. From germline, CDR1 is LNHDA and CDR2 SQIVND (reference sequence). The CDR3 covers 14 residues. V lost 7 bases and J lost 7; bases outside the gene matches: 10.

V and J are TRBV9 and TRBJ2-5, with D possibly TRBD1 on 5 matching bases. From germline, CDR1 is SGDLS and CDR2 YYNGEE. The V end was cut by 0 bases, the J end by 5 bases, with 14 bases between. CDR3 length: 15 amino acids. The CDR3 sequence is CASSVEGASRETQYF. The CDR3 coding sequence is TGTGCCAGCAGCGTAGAAGGGGCCAGTCGCGAGACCCAGTACTTC.

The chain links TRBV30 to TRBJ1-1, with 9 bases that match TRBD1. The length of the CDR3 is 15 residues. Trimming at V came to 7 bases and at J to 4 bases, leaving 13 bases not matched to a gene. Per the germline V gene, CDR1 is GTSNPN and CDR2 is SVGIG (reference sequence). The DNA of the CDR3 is TGTGCCTTTTTTCTCCGGGACAGGGTATCCACTGAAGCTTTCTTT. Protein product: CAFFLRDRVSTEAFF.

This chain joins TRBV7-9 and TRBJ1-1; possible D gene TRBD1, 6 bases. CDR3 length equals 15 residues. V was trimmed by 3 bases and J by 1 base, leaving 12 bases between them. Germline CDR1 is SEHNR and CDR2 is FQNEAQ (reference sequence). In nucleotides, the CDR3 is TGTGCCAGCAGCTTCCACAGGGTTGGGAACACTGAAGCTTTCTTT. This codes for CASSFHRVGNTEAFF.

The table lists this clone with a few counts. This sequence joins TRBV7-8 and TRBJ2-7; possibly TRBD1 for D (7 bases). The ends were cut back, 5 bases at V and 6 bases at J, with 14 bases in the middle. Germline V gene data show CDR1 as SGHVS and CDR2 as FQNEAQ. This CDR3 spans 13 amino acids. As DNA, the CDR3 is TGTGCCAGCAGCCCTTCCAGGGGGGCCGAGCAGTACGTC. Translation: CASSPSRGAEQYV.

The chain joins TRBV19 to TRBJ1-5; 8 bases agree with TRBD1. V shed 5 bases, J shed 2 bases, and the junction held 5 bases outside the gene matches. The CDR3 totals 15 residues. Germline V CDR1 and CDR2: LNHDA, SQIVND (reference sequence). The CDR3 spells CASSRQGRGNQPQHF. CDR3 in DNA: TGTGCCAGTAGTCGACAGGGGCGCGGCAATCAGCCCCAGCATTTT.

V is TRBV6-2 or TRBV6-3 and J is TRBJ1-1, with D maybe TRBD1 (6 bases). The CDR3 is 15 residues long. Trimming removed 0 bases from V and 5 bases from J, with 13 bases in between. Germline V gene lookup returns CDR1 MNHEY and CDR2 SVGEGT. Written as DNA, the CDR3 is TGTGCCAGCAGTTACTCTTGGACAGACGAAACTGAAGCTTTCTTT. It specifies CASSYSWTDETEAFF.

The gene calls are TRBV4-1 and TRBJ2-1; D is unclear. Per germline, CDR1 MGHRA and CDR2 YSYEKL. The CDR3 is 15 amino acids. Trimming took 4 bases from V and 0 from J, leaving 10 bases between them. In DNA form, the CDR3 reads TGCGCCAGCAGCCGAGACACCAGCTCCTACAATGAGCAGTTCTTC. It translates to CASSRDTSSYNEQFF.

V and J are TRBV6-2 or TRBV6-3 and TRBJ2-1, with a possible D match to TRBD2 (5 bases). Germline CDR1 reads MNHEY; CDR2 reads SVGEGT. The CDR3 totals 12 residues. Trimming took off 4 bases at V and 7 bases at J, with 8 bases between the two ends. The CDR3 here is CASSSDWNEQFF. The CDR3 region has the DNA TGTGCCAGCAGTTCGGACTGGAATGAGCAGTTCTTC.

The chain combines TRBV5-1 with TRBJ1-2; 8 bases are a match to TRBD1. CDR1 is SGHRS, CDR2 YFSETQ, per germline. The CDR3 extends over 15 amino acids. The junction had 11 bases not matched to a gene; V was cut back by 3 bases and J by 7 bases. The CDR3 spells CASSWLQGGTAGYTF. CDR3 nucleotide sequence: TGCGCCAGCAGCTGGTTACAGGGGGGAACTGCTGGCTACACCTTC.

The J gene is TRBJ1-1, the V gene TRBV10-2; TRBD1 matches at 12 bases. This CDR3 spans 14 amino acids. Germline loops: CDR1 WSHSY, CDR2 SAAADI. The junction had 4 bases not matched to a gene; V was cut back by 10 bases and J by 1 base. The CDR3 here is CATRDRGQNTEAFF. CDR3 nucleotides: TGCGCCACCAGGGACAGGGGGCAGAACACTGAAGCTTTCTTT.

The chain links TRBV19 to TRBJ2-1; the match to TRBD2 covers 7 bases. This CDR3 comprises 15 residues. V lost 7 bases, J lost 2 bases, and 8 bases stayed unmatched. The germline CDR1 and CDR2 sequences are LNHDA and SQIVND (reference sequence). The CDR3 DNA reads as TGTGCCAGTACTTTTGGACTAGGGACCTACAATGAGCAGTTCTTC. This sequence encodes CASTFGLGTYNEQFF.

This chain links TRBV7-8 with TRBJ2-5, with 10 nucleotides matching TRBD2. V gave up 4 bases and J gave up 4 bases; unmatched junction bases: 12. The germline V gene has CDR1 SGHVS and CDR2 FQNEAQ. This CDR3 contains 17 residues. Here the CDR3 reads CASSSGSSGSRAETQYF. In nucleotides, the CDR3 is TGTGCCAGCAGCTCCGGGTCTAGCGGGAGTCGAGCAGAGACCCAGTACTTC.

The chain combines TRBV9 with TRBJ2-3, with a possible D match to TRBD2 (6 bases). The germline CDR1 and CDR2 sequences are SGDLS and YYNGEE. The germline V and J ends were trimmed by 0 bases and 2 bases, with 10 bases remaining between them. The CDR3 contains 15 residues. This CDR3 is CASSVVGLATDTQYF. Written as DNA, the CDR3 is TGTGCCAGCAGCGTAGTGGGACTGGCCACAGATACGCAGTATTTT.

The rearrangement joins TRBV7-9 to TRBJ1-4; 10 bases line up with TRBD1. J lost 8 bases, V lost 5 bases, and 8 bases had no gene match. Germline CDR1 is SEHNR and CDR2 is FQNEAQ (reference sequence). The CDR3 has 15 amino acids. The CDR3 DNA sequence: TGTGCCAGCAGCGAAGAGCGGACAGGGGGAGAAAAACTGTTTTTT. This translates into CASSEERTGGEKLFF.

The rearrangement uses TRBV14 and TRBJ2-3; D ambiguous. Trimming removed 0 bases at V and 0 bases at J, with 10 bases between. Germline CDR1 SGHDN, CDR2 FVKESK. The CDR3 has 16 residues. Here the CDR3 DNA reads TGTGCCAGCAGCCAAGAGCGCGGTCCTAGCACAGATACGCAGTATTTT. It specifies CASSQERGPSTDTQYF.

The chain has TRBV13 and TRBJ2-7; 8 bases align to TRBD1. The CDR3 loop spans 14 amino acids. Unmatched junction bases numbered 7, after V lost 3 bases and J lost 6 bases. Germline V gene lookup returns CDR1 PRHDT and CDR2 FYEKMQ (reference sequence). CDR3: CASSLGQAYGEQYV. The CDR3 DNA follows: TGTGCCAGCAGCTTGGGACAGGCGTACGGCGAGCAGTACGTC.

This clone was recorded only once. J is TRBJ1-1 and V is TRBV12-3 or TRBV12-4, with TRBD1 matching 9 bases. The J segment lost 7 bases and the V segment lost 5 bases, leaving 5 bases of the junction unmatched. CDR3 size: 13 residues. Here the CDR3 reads CASSKTGGGEAFF. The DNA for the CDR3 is TGTGCCAGCAGTAAGACAGGGGGAGGTGAAGCTTTCTTT.

In DNA, the CDR3 is TGCGCCAGCAGCTTAGATCCGGGATCCCTTCGAAATACGCAGTATTTT. As protein: CASSLDPGSLRNTQYF. This rearrangement joins TRBV5-1 to TRBJ2-3, with D maybe TRBD2 (5 bases). The length of the CDR3 is 16 residues. Looked up from germline, CDR1 is SGHRS and CDR2 is YFSETQ. The V end lost 2 bases, the J end lost 7 bases, and 20 bases lay between the germline ends.